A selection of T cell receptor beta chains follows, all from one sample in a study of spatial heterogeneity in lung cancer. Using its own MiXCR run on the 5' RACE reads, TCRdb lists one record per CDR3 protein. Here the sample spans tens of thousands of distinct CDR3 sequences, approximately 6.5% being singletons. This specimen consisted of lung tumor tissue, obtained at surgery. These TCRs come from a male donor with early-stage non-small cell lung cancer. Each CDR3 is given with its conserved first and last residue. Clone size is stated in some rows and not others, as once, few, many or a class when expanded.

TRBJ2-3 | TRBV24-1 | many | CATGRGTDTQYF
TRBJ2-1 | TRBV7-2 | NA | CASSSRTSEYNEQFF
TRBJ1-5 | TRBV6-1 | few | CATDTGGRNQPQHF
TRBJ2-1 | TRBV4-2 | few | CASSHLLAGVYNEQFF
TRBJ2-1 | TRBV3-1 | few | CASSRAGSSYNEQFF
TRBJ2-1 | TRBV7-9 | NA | CASSFGDEQFF
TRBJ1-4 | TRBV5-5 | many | CASSFPGTTNEKLFF
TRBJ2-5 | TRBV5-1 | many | CASSFGRDQETQYF
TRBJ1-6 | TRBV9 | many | CASSVAGVDNSPLHF
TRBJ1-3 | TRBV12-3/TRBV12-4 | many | CASSFAGGGNTIYF
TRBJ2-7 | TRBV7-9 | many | CASSLEVGSSYEQYF
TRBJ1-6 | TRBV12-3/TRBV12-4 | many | CASSQGPSPLHF
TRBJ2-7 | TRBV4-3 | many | CASSQAGTGGAGQYF
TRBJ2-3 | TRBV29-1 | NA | CSVEGGKVADTQYF
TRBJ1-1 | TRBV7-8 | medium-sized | CASSLTEGTEAFF
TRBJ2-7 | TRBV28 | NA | CASSVTGGPGEQYF
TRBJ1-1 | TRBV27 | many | CASRRRADMNTEAFF
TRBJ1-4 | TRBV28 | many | CASSPPRGKLFF
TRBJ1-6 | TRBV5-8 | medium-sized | CASSFHPGASSYNSPLHF
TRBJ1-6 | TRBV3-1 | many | CASSPGPRNSPLHF
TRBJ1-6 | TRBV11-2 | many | CASSKTGGNDNSPLHF
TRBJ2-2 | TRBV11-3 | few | CASSLFGGTGELFF
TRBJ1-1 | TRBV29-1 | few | CSVVGPRGNTEAFF
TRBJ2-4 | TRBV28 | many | CASSFPGGDKNIQYF
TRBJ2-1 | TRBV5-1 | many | CASSLSTSGEYNEQFF
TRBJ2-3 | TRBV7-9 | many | CASIAGMGDTQYF
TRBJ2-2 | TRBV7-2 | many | CASHRGAPGTGELFF
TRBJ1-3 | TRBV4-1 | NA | CASSQEGGSSGNTIYF
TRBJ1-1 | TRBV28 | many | CASGSHREAFF
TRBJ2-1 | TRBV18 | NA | CASSPRLGTQYNEQFF
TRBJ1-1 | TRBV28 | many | CASSLIRQGQAFF
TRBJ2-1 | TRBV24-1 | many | CATSDEQGHEQFF
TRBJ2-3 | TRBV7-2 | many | CASSRTRRIQQDTQYF
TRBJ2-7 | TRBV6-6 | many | CASERNSYEQYF
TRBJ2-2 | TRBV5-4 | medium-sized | CASSSPSGSNTGELFF
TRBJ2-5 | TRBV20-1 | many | CSARRLALQETQYF
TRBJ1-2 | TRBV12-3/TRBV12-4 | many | CASSPGSLLGYTF
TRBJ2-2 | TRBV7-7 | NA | CASSLESLAGGNTGELFF
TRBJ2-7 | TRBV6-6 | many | CASEGRHEQYF
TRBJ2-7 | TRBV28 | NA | CASSPDSLLSSYEQYF
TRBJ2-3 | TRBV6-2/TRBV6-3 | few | CASSYSGVWSTDTQYF
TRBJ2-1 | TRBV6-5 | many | CASSNTRGGDEQFF
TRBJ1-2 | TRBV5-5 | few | CASSLDAPWLTDRQYGYTF
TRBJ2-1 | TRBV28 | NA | CATVAREANNEQFF
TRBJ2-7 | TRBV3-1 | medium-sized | CASSQAGTGVPYEQYF
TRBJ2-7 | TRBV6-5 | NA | CASSYSRRGGYEQYF
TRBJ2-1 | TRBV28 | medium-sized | CASSFAGGPYNEQFF
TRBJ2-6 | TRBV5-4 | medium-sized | CASSGGTAGANVLTF
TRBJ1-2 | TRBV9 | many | CASSSRGRWGYTF
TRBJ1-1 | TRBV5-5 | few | CATTRAPGTEAFF
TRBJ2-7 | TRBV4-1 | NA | CASSQDTSGGSESF
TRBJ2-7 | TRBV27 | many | CASSFDRAYEQYF
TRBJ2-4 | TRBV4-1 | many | CASSTDRGSNIAKNIQYF
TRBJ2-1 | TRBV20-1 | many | CSASRGLQFF
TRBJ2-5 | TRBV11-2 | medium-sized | CASSLGPPGPKETQYF
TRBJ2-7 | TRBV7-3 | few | CASSLGDSYEQYF
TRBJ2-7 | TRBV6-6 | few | CASRESGRAAEQYF
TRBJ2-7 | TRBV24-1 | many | CATSGQSYEQYF
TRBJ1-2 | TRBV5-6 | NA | CASSPQTRTRGYTF